This TCR beta chain was profiled in a study of CD8+ T cells in alopecia areata. About the study: At a dose of 5 to 10 mg twice daily, oral tofacitinib was given to treated patients.

A remark on this clone: The antigen remains unidentified.

The CDR3 is made up of 14 amino acids. Per the germline V gene, CDR1 is SGHAT and CDR2 is FQNNGV. Trimming shortened V by 1 base and J by 1 base, and 7 bases separated the two germline ends. Findings and caveats of the study: Scalp clonality, along with expanded CD8+ clones among the top 100, was significantly decreased by tofacitinib. While tofacitinib was given, many expanded lesional clones persisted in scalp and blood.

Treatment denoted: oral pan-JAK inhibitor, 5-10 mg twice daily. Reverse transcription of extracted RNA yielded cDNA, which provided the sequencing template. The protocol was immunoSEQ multiplex PCR, while the TCRdb copy is restricted to in-frame clones and leaves out a portion. This sample carries roughly 250,000 clones, around three fifths of them seen once, and the ten largest clones take 0.75% to 0.95%. This rearrangement joins TRBV11-2 to TRBJ1-1; D not certain. This material consisted of CD4+ T cells sorted from blood, taken around week 54, from a patient treated with tofacitinib. The clonotype was recovered from a human donor with alopecia areata. The CDR3 DNA is TGTGCCAGCAGCTTAGGGGGTCCGAACACTGAAGCTTTCTTT. This codes for CASSLGGPNTEAFF.